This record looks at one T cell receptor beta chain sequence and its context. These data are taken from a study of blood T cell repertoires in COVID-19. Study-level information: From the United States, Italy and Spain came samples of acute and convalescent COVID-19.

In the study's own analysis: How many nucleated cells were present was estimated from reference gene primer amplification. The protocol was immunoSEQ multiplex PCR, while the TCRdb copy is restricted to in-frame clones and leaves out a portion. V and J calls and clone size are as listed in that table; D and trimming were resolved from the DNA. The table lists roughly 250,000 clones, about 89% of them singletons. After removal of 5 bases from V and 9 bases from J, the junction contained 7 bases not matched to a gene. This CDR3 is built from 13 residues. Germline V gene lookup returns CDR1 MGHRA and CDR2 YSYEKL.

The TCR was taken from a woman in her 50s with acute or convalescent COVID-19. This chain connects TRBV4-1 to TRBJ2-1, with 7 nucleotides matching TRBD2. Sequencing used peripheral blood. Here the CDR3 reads CASSTAGVSEQFF. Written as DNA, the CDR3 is TGCGCCAGCAGCACGGCGGGAGTCAGTGAGCAGTTCTTC.